This entry describes one T cell receptor (beta chain). What it recognizes is unknown. Germline V gene lookup returns CDR1 SGHRS and CDR2 YFSETQ. V lost 0 bases and J 7 bases, leaving 14 bases between the germline ends. The CDR3 totals 14 residues. This sample is drawn from a study of blood T cells in healthy people across ages. Study outcomes and limitations: Unknown donor CMV status possibly confounded expanded clonotype changes. TCR beta diversity per million T cells fell roughly linearly with age.

Sample-barcoded 5' priming and a J-beta primer mix drove a second PCR of 7 to 11 cycles. Each TCR beta cDNA got a 12-nucleotide random molecular identifier. TCRdb re-derived calls from the 5' RACE reads in MiXCR, one entry per CDR3 protein. The sample has some 900,000 distinct CDR3 sequences; about 48% are singletons. Every sample gave at least 5 micrograms of total RNA when it was extracted. This rearrangement joins TRBV5-1 to TRBJ2-7; the D gene is possibly TRBD2 (5 bases). Sequencing used blood. The source is a man aged 25 to 40 in good health. The CDR3 region has the DNA TGCGCCAGCAGCTTGGACAGCACCTCGGGGGAGCAGTACTTC. Residues: CASSLDSTSGEQYF.